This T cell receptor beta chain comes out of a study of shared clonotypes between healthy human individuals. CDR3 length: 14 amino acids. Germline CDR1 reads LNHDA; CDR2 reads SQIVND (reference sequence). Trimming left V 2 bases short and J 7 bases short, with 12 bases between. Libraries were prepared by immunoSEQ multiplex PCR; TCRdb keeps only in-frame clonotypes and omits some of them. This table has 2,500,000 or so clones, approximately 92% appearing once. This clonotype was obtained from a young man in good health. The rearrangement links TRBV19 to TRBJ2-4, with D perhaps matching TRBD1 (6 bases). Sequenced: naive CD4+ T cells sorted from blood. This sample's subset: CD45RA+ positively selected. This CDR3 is CASSITGIFNIQYF. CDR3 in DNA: TGTGCCAGTAGTATAACAGGGATTTTTAACATTCAGTACTTC.